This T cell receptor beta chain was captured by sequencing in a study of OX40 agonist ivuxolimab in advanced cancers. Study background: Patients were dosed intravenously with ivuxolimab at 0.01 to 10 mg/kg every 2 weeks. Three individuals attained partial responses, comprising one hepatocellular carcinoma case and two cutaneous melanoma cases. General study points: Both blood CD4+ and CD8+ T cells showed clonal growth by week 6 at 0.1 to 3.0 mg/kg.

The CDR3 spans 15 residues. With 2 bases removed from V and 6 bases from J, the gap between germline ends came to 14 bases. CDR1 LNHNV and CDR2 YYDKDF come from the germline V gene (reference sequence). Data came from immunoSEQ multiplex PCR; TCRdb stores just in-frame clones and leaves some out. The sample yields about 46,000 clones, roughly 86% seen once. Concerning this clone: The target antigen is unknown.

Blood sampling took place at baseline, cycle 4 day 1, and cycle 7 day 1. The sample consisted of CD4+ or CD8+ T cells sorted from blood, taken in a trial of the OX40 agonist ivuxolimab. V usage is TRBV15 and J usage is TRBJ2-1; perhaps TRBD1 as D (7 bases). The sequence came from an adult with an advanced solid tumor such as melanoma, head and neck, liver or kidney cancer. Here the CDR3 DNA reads TGTGCCACCAGCAGATCCTCCAGGGGGGCCAATGAGCAGTTCTTC. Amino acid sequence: CATSRSSRGANEQFF.